The source of this T cell receptor (beta chain) is a study of T-cell memory formation after mild COVID-19. The V gene lost 2 bases and the J gene lost 7 bases, with 12 bases spanning the gap. The CDR3 runs to 15 residues. The germline gives CDR1 SGHTA, CDR2 FQGNSA. TCRdb redid the calling of the 5' RACE reads with MiXCR, one entry per CDR3 protein. The data contain about 430,000 distinct CDR3 sequences, roughly 18% of them singletons. The study, taken as a whole, reports: There was a balanced CD4/CD8 profile in clones contracting day 15 to 85, and later expanders leaned CD4+.

This clonotype has more than one count but fewer than ten. Its cognate antigen is unknown. The clonotype was recovered from a man between 18 and 35 years old who had mild COVID-19 (a few samples of this study predate the infection). Cell type and time point are not known. This sequence joins TRBV7-2 and TRBJ1-6; possible D gene TRBD1, 5 bases. The material sequenced was PBMCs or a T cell subset sorted from them (not recorded which). Here the CDR3 reads CASSLRGPGNSPLHF. Written as DNA, the CDR3 is TGTGCCAGCAGCTTAAGGGGTCCGGGCAATTCACCCCTCCACTTT.